Listed below are T cell receptor beta chains from one sample, sequenced in a study of blood T cells in healthy people across ages. From the 5' RACE reads, TCRdb called clonotypes with MiXCR, one entry per CDR3 protein. The data hold some 760,000 distinct CDR3 sequences, with around a quarter observed a single time. The data were also submitted as part of a second study, on T cells of mothers and their children.

The sample consisted of blood. These receptors all come from a boy younger than 18 in good health. The CDR3 runs from the conserved cysteine through the conserved F or W. The D gene is left open where the match is weak. Size is omitted from some rows. Given values are once, few, many or a class for expanded clones.

clone size	V gene	D gene	J gene	CDR3 DNA	CDR3 protein
few	TRBV6-2/TRBV6-3	NA	TRBJ2-7	TGTGCCAGCAGCAAAACAGAACGGTACGAGCAGTACTTC	CASSKTERYEQYF
few	TRBV12-3/TRBV12-4	NA	TRBJ1-2	TGTGCCAGCAGTCTTACCCCCGACGGCTACACCTTC	CASSLTPDGYTF
few	TRBV3-1	TRBD1	TRBJ1-6	TGTGCCAGCAGCCAAAATGGACAGGGGAATTCACCCCTCCACTTT	CASSQNGQGNSPLHF
NA	TRBV4-3	NA	TRBJ1-3	TGCGCCAGCAGCCAAGGGGGCACGGCTGGAAACACCATATATTTT	CASSQGGTAGNTIYF
few	TRBV29-1	NA	TRBJ2-5	TGCAGCGTGCCTGTTGAGGAACAAGAGACCCAGTACTTC	CSVPVEEQETQYF
NA	TRBV5-6	TRBD2	TRBJ2-3	TGTGCCAGCAGCCTTCGTTCTAGCGGGGGGGCCACAGATACGCAGTATTTT	CASSLRSSGGATDTQYF
few	TRBV12-3/TRBV12-4	NA	TRBJ1-5	TGTGCCAGCAGTTTAGGAGGACAGCCCAATCAGCCCCAGCATTTT	CASSLGGQPNQPQHF
few	TRBV9	NA	TRBJ1-5	TGTGCCAGCAGCGTAGAAGGTGGGGGCGGTCAGCCCCAGCATTTT	CASSVEGGGGQPQHF
NA	TRBV29-1	NA	TRBJ2-7	TGCAGCGTTGAGGTTAGCACTCCTAATGAGCAGTACTTC	CSVEVSTPNEQYF
NA	TRBV2	TRBD1	TRBJ1-4	TGTGCCAGGCGGGACAGGGACGAAAAACTGTTTTTT	CARRDRDEKLFF
few	TRBV29-1	NA	TRBJ2-1	TGCAGCGTCCCAGGGGAAGCGGCCTCCTACAATGAGCAGTTCTTC	CSVPGEAASYNEQFF
NA	TRBV5-5	NA	TRBJ1-2	TGTGCCAGCAGTATCCAAAGGTCGCTCATAGGGGGCTACACCTTC	CASSIQRSLIGGYTF
NA	TRBV6-5	NA	TRBJ2-7	TGTGCCAGCAGTTACTCGGACGGAGGGTACGAGCAGTACTTC	CASSYSDGGYEQYF
few	TRBV9	NA	TRBJ2-5	TGTGCCAGCAGAGCCCCACGCGAGGAGACCCAGTACTTC	CASRAPREETQYF
NA	TRBV11-1	NA	TRBJ2-1	TGTGCCAGCAGCTTAGTTTTACTGGGCTACGATGAGCAGTTCTTC	CASSLVLLGYDEQFF
NA	TRBV6-6	NA	TRBJ2-5	TGTGCCAGCAGTTACTCGATGGGGGCCAACAGTGAGACCCAGTACTTC	CASSYSMGANSETQYF
NA	TRBV12-3/TRBV12-4	NA	TRBJ1-4	TGTGCCTGCAGTCTCGGGTGGGGGGGCACTAATGAAAAACTGTTTTTT	CACSLGWGGTNEKLFF
NA	TRBV7-9	TRBD2	TRBJ2-3	TGTGCCAGCAGCCGGAAACTAGCGGGGGGAAGCACAGATACGCAGTATTTT	CASSRKLAGGSTDTQYF
few	TRBV20-1	NA	TRBJ1-2	TGCAGTGCTGTACAGGGTATACACTATGGCTACACCTTC	CSAVQGIHYGYTF
NA	TRBV4-1	TRBD1	TRBJ2-5	TGCGCCGGCAGCCAAGGGACAGGAGACCAAGAGACCCAGTACTTC	CAGSQGTGDQETQYF